Listed below are T cell receptor beta chains from one sample, sequenced in a study of identical twins. A single record per CDR3 protein comes from TCRdb applying MiXCR to the 5' RACE reads. The data show some 900,000 distinct CDR3 sequences, approximately 13% seen once. These data were likewise used in another study, on yellow fever vaccine responses in identical twins.

Sequencing was done on a sample of PBMCs. All receptors derive from a woman aged 18-29 years in good health. CDR3s include the opening cysteine and the closing phenylalanine or tryptophan. A D gene is named only where the DNA matches it firmly. Some rows mark clone size as missing; the rest say once, few, many or name a class of expanded clone.

d_call	clone_size	j_call	v_call	cdr3_aa	cdr3_nt
-	few	TRBJ2-2	TRBV2	CASSPLAPGELFF	TGTGCCAGCAGCCCCCTAGCTCCCGGGGAGCTGTTTTTT
-	few	TRBJ2-5	TRBV9	CASSVDTGHQETQYF	TGTGCCAGCAGCGTAGATACGGGGCACCAAGAGACCCAGTACTTC
TRBD1	few	TRBJ1-3	TRBV12-3/TRBV12-4	CASSKRDSSGNTIYF	TGTGCCAGCAGCAAACGGGACAGCTCTGGAAACACCATATATTTT
-	few	TRBJ1-2	TRBV12-3/TRBV12-4	CASSFRATANYGYTF	TGTGCCAGCAGTTTTAGGGCCACAGCTAACTATGGCTACACCTTC
TRBD2	-	TRBJ2-2	TRBV29-1	CSVDGGRSIGELFF	TGCAGCGTTGACGGCGGGAGGAGCATCGGGGAGCTGTTTTTT
-	many	TRBJ1-6	TRBV12-3/TRBV12-4	CASSLNIGNKGSPLHF	TGTGCCAGCAGTCTCAACATTGGGAACAAGGGTTCACCCCTCCACTTT
-	-	TRBJ1-1	TRBV12-3/TRBV12-4	CASSLIGGGYAEAFF	TGTGCCAGCAGTCTTATAGGGGGGGGGTACGCTGAAGCTTTCTTT
-	-	TRBJ1-1	TRBV12-3/TRBV12-4	CASSFYGSRTEAFF	TGTGCCAGCAGTTTTTACGGGAGCCGCACTGAAGCTTTCTTT
TRBD2	-	TRBJ2-5	TRBV28	CASRVFLPLRRGTPGQYF	TGTGCCAGCAGAGTTTTCCTGCCCCTGAGGCGGGGGACTCCGGGCCAGTACTTC
TRBD1	few	TRBJ1-5	TRBV2	CASNIQGGTDQPQHF	TGTGCCAGCAACATACAGGGGGGGACCGATCAGCCCCAGCATTTT
TRBD2	-	TRBJ2-7	TRBV28	CASRRSTSGSYEQYF	TGTGCCAGCAGGAGATCGACTAGCGGGAGTTACGAGCAGTACTTC
-	few	TRBJ1-2	TRBV19	CASSLGPASDGYTF	TGTGCCAGTAGCTTGGGACCGGCGAGTGATGGCTACACCTTC
TRBD2	-	TRBJ2-3	TRBV6-5	CASSYSGTSGSTQYF	TGTGCCAGCAGTTACTCTGGGACTAGCGGAAGTACGCAGTATTTT
-	-	TRBJ2-3	TRBV6-1	CAGKAGITDTQYF	TGTGCCGGAAAGGCGGGGATCACAGATACGCAGTATTTT
-	many	TRBJ2-1	TRBV10-3	CAISSTGNNEQFF	TGTGCCATCAGCAGTACCGGCAACAATGAGCAGTTCTTC
-	few	TRBJ1-2	TRBV20-1	CSARTVTYGYTF	TGCAGTGCTAGGACAGTTACCTATGGCTACACCTTC
-	many	TRBJ2-7	TRBV20-1	CSASPGPSYEQYF	TGCAGTGCTTCGCCGGGGCCCTCCTACGAGCAGTACTTC
-	few	TRBJ2-7	TRBV28	CASRRGISYEQYF	TGTGCCAGCCGGAGGGGTATTTCCTACGAGCAGTACTTC
TRBD1	few	TRBJ2-3	TRBV28	CASRSGTGGPGTQYF	TGTGCCAGCAGGTCCGGGACAGGGGGGCCGGGTACGCAGTATTTT
-	-	TRBJ2-5	TRBV5-1	CASSFTGTPRETQYF	TGCGCCAGCAGCTTCACCGGGACCCCCAGGGAGACCCAGTACTTC
-	few	TRBJ2-1	TRBV27	CASSAILAPTRGEQFF	TGTGCCAGCAGTGCAATACTAGCACCCACCCGGGGTGAGCAGTTCTTC
TRBD2	few	TRBJ2-6	TRBV20-1	CSASLLAGLSGANVLTF	TGCAGTGCTAGTCTCCTAGCGGGGCTCTCTGGGGCCAACGTCCTGACTTTC
-	many	TRBJ2-3	TRBV12-3/TRBV12-4	CASTVERVTDTQYF	TGTGCCAGCACTGTTGAGCGGGTCACAGATACGCAGTATTTT
TRBD2	few	TRBJ2-3	TRBV4-1	CASSQDPRGWADTQYF	TGCGCCAGCAGCCAAGATCCGCGGGGGTGGGCAGATACGCAGTATTTT
TRBD1	few	TRBJ2-2	TRBV28	CASRTGVPGELFF	TGTGCCAGCAGAACAGGGGTACCCGGGGAGCTGTTTTTT
TRBD2	few	TRBJ2-3	TRBV24-1	CATAGREGSDTQYF	TGTGCCACCGCGGGGCGGGAGGGGTCAGATACGCAGTATTTT
-	few	TRBJ2-2	TRBV6-5	CASSSGVVTGELFF	TGTGCCAGCAGTTCAGGGGTTGTGACCGGGGAGCTGTTTTTT
TRBD2	few	TRBJ2-3	TRBV6-2/TRBV6-3	CASSYEGLAGVSPQYF	TGTGCCAGCAGTTACGAGGGACTAGCGGGAGTATCCCCGCAGTATTTT
-	-	TRBJ2-1	TRBV20-1	CSAKTGSSYNEQFF	TGCAGTGCTAAAACCGGGAGCTCCTACAATGAGCAGTTCTTC
-	few	TRBJ2-1	TRBV7-8	CASSLAGVLVQEQFF	TGTGCCAGCAGCTTAGCGGGAGTCTTGGTTCAAGAGCAGTTCTTC
TRBD2	few	TRBJ2-2	TRBV9	CASTRRGLADGTGELFF	TGTGCCAGCACCAGAAGAGGACTAGCGGACGGCACCGGGGAGCTGTTTTTT
-	few	TRBJ2-3	TRBV3-1	CASSQDPPRDTQYF	TGTGCCAGCAGCCAAGATCCCCCTAGAGATACGCAGTATTTT
TRBD2	-	TRBJ2-1	TRBV29-1	CSVSGLAGTNYNEQFF	TGCAGCGTTAGCGGACTAGCGGGGACAAATTACAATGAGCAGTTCTTC
-	-	TRBJ2-7	TRBV3-1	CASSQEDHEQYF	TGTGCCAGCAGCCAAGAGGACCACGAGCAGTACTTC
-	-	TRBJ1-2	TRBV5-4	CASSPRDGHGYTF	TGTGCCAGCAGCCCCCGGGACGGCCATGGCTACACCTTC
TRBD2	-	TRBJ2-7	TRBV2	CASDVQGGLAGNFWTYEQYF	TGTGCCAGCGATGTTCAGGGGGGACTAGCGGGAAACTTTTGGACCTACGAGCAGTACTTC
TRBD1	-	TRBJ2-2	TRBV3-1	CASSFQTGNTGELFF	TGTGCCAGCAGCTTCCAGACAGGGAATACCGGGGAGCTGTTTTTT
TRBD2	-	TRBJ2-3	TRBV10-3	CAITSGTATDTQYF	TGTGCCATCACTAGCGGGACCGCCACAGATACGCAGTATTTT
TRBD1	many	TRBJ2-5	TRBV6-2/TRBV6-3	CASSPMTGVMETQYF	TGTGCCAGCAGCCCAATGACAGGGGTAATGGAGACCCAGTACTTC
-	-	TRBJ2-1	TRBV18	CASSPGLLSSYNEQFF	TGTGCCAGCTCACCGGGACTTCTGAGCTCCTACAATGAGCAGTTCTTC
-	few	TRBJ2-5	TRBV4-1	CASSQPGTASLNF	TGCGCCAGCAGCCAACCCGGGACTGCCAGTCTGAACTTC
-	few	TRBJ2-3	TRBV4-1	CASSQDQRSTDTQYF	TGCGCCAGCAGCCAAGATCAGCGGAGCACAGATACGCAGTATTTT
-	-	TRBJ1-4	TRBV7-9	CASSGDRTTNEKLFF	TGTGCCAGCAGCGGGGACCGCACAACTAATGAAAAACTGTTTTTT
-	few	TRBJ2-5	TRBV27	CASSLFWGETQYF	TGTGCCAGCAGTTTATTTTGGGGAGAGACCCAGTACTTC
-	few	TRBJ2-1	TRBV29-1	CSVVPPGEQFF	TGCAGCGTTGTGCCCCCAGGGGAGCAGTTCTTC
-	-	TRBJ2-3	TRBV6-1	CASSAVTGGTDTQYF	TGTGCCAGCAGTGCTGTGACAGGCGGCACAGATACGCAGTATTTT
TRBD1	-	TRBJ1-1	TRBV3-1	CASTQGDFTEAFF	TGTGCCAGCACCCAGGGGGATTTCACTGAAGCTTTCTTT
-	few	TRBJ2-3	TRBV12-3/TRBV12-4	CASSNSGGADTQYF	TGTGCCAGCAGCAATAGCGGAGGGGCAGATACGCAGTATTTT
-	few	TRBJ2-1	TRBV6-2/TRBV6-3	CASRGTLAEQFF	TGTGCCAGCAGGGGGACTCTAGCTGAGCAGTTCTTC
-	-	TRBJ2-1	TRBV3-1	CASSQDLWETSYNEQFF	TGTGCCAGCAGCCAAGATTTGTGGGAGACCTCCTACAATGAGCAGTTCTTC
-	-	TRBJ2-2	TRBV6-5	CASNWGANTGELFF	TGTGCCAGCAATTGGGGGGCGAACACCGGGGAGCTGTTTTTT
TRBD1	few	TRBJ2-4	TRBV12-3/TRBV12-4	CAIRDRIKNIQYF	TGTGCAATCCGGGACAGGATAAAAAACATTCAGTACTTC
-	-	TRBJ1-1	TRBV3-1	CASSQGDKKAFF	TGTGCCAGCAGCCAAGGGGACAAAAAAGCTTTCTTT